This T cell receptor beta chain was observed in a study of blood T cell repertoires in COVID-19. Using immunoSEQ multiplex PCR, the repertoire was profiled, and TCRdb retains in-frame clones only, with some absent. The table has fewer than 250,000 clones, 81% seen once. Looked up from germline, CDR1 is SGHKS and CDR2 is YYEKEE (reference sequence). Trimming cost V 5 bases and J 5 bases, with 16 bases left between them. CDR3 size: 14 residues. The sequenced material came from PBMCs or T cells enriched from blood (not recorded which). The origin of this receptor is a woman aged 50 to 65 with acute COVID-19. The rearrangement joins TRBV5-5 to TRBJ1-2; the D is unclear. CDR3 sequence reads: CASSGQVQVYGYTF. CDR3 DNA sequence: TGTGCCAGCAGTGGGCAGGTCCAAGTTTATGGCTACACCTTC.